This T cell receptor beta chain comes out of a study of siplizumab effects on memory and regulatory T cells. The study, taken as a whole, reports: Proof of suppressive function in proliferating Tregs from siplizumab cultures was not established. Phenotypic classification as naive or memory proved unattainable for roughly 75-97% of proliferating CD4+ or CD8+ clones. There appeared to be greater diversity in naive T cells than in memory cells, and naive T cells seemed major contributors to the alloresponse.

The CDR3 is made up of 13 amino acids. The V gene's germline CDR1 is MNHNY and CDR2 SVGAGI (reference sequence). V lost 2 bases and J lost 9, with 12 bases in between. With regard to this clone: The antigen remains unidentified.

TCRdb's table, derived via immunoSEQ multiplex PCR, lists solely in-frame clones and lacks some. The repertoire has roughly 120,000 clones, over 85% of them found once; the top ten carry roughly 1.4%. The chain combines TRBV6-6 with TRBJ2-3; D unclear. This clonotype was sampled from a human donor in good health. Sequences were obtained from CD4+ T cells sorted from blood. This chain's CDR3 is CASSYVISYTQYF. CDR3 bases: TGTGCCAGCAGTTACGTTATATCTTACACGCAGTATTTT.